This T cell receptor beta chain is drawn from a study of OX40 agonist ivuxolimab in advanced cancers. Study in general: Treatment received earlier with anti-PD-1, anti-PD-L1 or anti-CTLA-4 agents was allowed, and more than 35% had some. The study, taken as a whole, reports: There were also nonresponders showing low normalized T-cell clonal expansion. Among the least clonally expanded were partial responders at 0.1-3.0 mg/kg.

As concerns this clone: Its antigen is currently unknown.

Germline assignment: CDR1 SGHTA and CDR2 FQGNSA. The CDR3 extends over 13 amino acids. V lost 2 bases and J 2 bases, leaving 6 bases between the germline ends. Libraries were prepared by immunoSEQ multiplex PCR; TCRdb keeps only in-frame clonotypes and omits some of them. The table lists fewer than 65,000 clones, less than 90% of them singletons. This specimen consisted of CD4+ or CD8+ T cells sorted from blood, obtained in a trial of the OX40 agonist ivuxolimab. The rearrangement joins TRBV7-2 to TRBJ1-2; D call uncertain. This TCR was recovered from an adult with an advanced solid tumor such as melanoma, head and neck, liver or kidney cancer. CDR3 DNA sequence: TGTGCCAGCAGCTTACAGGCAAACTATGGCTACACCTTC. This gives the protein CASSLQANYGYTF.